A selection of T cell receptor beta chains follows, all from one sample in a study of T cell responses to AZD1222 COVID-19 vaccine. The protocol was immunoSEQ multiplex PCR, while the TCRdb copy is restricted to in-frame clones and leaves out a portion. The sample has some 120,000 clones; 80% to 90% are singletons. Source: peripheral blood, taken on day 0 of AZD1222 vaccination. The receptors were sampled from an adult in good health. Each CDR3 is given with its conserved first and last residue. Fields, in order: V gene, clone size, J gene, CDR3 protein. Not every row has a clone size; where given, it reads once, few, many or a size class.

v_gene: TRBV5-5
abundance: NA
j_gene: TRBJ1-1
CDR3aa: CASSHDRGHVNTEAFF

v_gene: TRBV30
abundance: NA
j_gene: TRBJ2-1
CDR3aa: CAWSVGHPGEQFF

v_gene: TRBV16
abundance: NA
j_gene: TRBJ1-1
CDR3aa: CASSPYGRGTEAFF

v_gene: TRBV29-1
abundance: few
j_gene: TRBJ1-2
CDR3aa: CSVLRDTNYGYTF

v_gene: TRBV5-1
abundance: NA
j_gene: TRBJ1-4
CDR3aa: CASSFNRGGSEKLFF

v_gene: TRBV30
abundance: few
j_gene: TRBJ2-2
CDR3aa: CAWRGQTRTGELFF

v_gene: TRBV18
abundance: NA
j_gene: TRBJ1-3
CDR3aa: CASSPQGNGNTIYF

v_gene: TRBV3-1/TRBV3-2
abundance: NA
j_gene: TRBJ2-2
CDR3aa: CASSPPRISGSPGELFF

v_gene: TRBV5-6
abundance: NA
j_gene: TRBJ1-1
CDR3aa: CASSLRGWNTEAFF

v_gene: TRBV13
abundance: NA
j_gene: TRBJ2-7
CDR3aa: CASSLDRRTSYEQYF

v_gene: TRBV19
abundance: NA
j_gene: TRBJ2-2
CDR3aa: CASSMGPRTVTGELFF

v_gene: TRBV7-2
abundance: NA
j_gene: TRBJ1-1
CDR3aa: CASSTVKTTEAFF

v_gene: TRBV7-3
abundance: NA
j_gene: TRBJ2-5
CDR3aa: CASSLLGSEGETQYF

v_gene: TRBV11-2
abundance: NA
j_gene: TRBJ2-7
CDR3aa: CASSLDLSGDLRYEQYF

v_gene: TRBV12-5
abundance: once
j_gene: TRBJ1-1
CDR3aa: CASGLKWDTEAFF

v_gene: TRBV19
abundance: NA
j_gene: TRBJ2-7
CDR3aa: CASSSGAGTRGEQYF

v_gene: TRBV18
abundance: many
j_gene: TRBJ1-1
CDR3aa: CASSPRQGGETEAFF

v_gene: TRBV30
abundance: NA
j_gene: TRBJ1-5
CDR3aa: CAWSAYISNQPQHF

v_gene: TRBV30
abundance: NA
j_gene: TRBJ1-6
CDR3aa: CAWSSKTGDSYNSPLHF

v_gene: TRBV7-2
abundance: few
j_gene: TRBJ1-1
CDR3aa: CASSLGRETEAFF

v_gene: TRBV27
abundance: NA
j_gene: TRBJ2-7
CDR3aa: CASSSTYEQYF

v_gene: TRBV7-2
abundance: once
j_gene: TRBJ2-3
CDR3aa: CASSLEGAWTDTQYF

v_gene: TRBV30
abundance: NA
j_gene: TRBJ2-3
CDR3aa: CAWSTRRADTQYF

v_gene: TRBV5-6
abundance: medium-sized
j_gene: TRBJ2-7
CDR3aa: CASSLAEAEYEQYF

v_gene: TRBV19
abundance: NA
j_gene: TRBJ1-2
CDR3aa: CASSTPDSFNYGYTF

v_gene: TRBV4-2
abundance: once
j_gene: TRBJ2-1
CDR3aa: CASSQIGEQFF

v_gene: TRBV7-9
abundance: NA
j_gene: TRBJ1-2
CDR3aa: CASRGPANYGYTF

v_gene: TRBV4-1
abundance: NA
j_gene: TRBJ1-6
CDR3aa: CASGRGREQYSPLHF

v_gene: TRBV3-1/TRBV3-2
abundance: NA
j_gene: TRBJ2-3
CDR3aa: CASSQVTVVGTDTQYF

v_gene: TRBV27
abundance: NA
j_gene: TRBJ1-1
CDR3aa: CASTNRGLNTEAFF

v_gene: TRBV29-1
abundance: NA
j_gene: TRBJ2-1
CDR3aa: CSASGTGYGDEQFF